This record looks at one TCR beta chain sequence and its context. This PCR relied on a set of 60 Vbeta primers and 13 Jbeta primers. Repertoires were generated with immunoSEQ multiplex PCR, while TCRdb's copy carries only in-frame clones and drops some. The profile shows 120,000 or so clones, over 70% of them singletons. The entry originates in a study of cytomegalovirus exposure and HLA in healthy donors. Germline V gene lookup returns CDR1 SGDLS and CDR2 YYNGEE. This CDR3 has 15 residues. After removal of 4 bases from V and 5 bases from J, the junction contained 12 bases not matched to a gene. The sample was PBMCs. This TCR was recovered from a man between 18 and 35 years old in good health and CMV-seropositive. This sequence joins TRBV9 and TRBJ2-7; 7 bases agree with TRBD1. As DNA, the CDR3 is TGTGCCAGCAGCCGCTTAGGGGGCATTCTCAACGAGCAGTACTTC. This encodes CASSRLGGILNEQYF.